The 21 T cell receptor beta chains listed next were all sequenced from one sample in a study of blood T cell repertoires in COVID-19. Sequencing used immunoSEQ multiplex PCR; TCRdb keeps in-frame clones, though not all of them. The sample holds 65,000 to 90,000 clones; about four fifths are singletons and the top ten take around 4.5%. Sequences were obtained from peripheral blood. These receptor sequences come from a woman in her sixties with acute or convalescent COVID-19.

This clone was seen a few times. The chain has TRBV7-3 and TRBJ2-1, with TRBD2 matching over 12 bases. Germline values: CDR1 SGHTA, CDR2 FQGTGA. The V and J ends lost 5 bases and 3 bases, in that order; junction bases with no gene match: 5. The CDR3 is 16 residues long. CDR3 DNA: TGTGCCAGCAGCCCATCGGGACTAGCGGGCTACAATGAGCAGTTCTTC. Translation: CASSPSGLAGYNEQFF.

The V gene is TRBV20-1, the J gene TRBJ1-2; D ambiguous. The CDR3 spans 11 residues. Trimming took off 3 bases at V and 6 bases at J, with 8 bases between the two ends. Germline V gene lookup returns CDR1 DFQATT and CDR2 SNEGSKA (reference sequence). The CDR3 DNA follows: TGCAGTGCTAGGGAGACGGATGGCTACACCTTC. Translated, it gives CSARETDGYTF.

The chain is built from TRBV6-1 and TRBJ2-7; D is perhaps TRBD1 (5 bases). In germline, CDR1 is MNHNS, CDR2 SASEGT. V was pared by 2 bases and J by 0 bases, with 11 bases between. The CDR3 has 15 amino acids. The CDR3 nucleotides are TGTGCCAGCAGTGAATGGGGCGATCCCTCCTACGAGCAGTACTTC. Protein: CASSEWGDPSYEQYF.

V and J are TRBV29-1 and TRBJ2-3; D gene ambiguous. Germline CDR1 SQVTM, CDR2 ANQGSEA. Trimming took off 1 base at V and 5 bases at J, with 7 bases between the two ends. CDR3 length: 12 amino acids. The CDR3 DNA follows: TGCAGCGTTGAAGCGAAGCGAGATACGCAGTATTTT. Translation gives CSVEAKRDTQYF.

The chain uses TRBV29-1 and TRBJ2-3; 12 bases are shared with TRBD1. The junction had 7 bases not matched to a gene; V was cut back by 6 bases and J by 9 bases. There are 13 residues in the CDR3. Germline CDR1 is SQVTM and CDR2 is ANQGSEA. CDR3 DNA sequence: TGCAGCGTGGCCCCGGGACAGGGGGCAACGCAGTATTTT. Translation gives CSVAPGQGATQYF.

This chain connects TRBV5-1 to TRBJ2-1; TRBD2 agrees at 7 bases. From germline, CDR1 is SGHRS and CDR2 YFSETQ. The V segment lost 3 bases and the J segment 10 bases; nucleotides outside the gene matches: 13. The CDR3 has 15 residues. The CDR3 DNA sequence: TGCGCCAGCAGCTCCCGGGAGGCCGATCATAAAGAGCAGTTCTTC. Its translation: CASSSREADHKEQFF.

The chain employs TRBV10-2 and TRBJ2-1; no clear D. V gave up 8 bases and J gave up 6 bases, with 11 bases separating them. CDR3 size: 12 residues. Germline assignment: CDR1 WSHSY and CDR2 SAAADI. CDR3 in DNA: TGCGCCAGCGCCTCTAGTTCCAATGAGCAGTTCTTC. Amino acid sequence: CASASSSNEQFF.

The chain is built from TRBV19 and TRBJ1-6; D unclear. CDR3 size: 18 residues. Germline-derived CDR1 and CDR2 are LNHDA and SQIVND (reference sequence). With 3 bases removed from V and 0 bases from J, the gap between germline ends came to 15 bases. CDR3 sequence: CASSIPGRGSSYNSPLHF. The CDR3 DNA sequence: TGTGCCAGTAGTATCCCCGGACGGGGAAGCTCCTATAATTCACCCCTCCACTTT.

The chain couples TRBV19 to TRBJ2-1, with 7 bases matching TRBD2. V dropped 3 bases and J dropped 2; count of bases not matched to a gene: 10. The CDR3 contains 17 residues. Looked up from germline, CDR1 is LNHDA and CDR2 is SQIVND (reference sequence). In nucleotides, the CDR3 is TGTGCCAGTAGTATCCTCCTAGCGGTTGACGCCTACAATGAGCAGTTCTTC. Translated, it gives CASSILLAVDAYNEQFF. The variable domain in full, completed from reference TRBV19 and TRBJ2-1, reads DGGITQSPKYLFRKEGQNVTLSCEQNLNHDAMYWYRQDPGQGLRLIYYSQIVNDFQKGDIAEGYSVSREKKESFPLTVTSAQKNPTAFYLCASSILLAVDAYNEQFFGPGTRLTVL.

The chain has TRBV9 and TRBJ1-2; no reliable D call. V lost 4 bases to trimming and J lost 5 bases, with 9 bases between them. Germline V gene sequence: CDR1 SGDLS, CDR2 YYNGEE. This CDR3 is 12 amino acids long. DNA of the CDR3: TGTGCCAGCAGCCGTGGAGAGTATGGCTACACCTTC. Amino acid sequence: CASSRGEYGYTF.

In its sample, this clone was seen once. J is TRBJ2-1 and V is TRBV7-6, with TRBD2 matching 10 bases. The ends lost 3 bases at V and 2 bases at J; junction bases unmatched: 1. Per the germline V gene, CDR1 is SGHVS and CDR2 is FNYEAQ. CDR3 length: 15 residues. CDR3 nucleotides: TGTGCCAGCAGCTTCGGGACTAGCGCCTACAATGAGCAGTTCTTC. This gives the protein CASSFGTSAYNEQFF.

The rearrangement uses TRBV25-1 and TRBJ1-1; a weak D match, TRBD1 (5 bases). Germline values: CDR1 MGHDK, CDR2 SYGVNS. Trimming shortened V by 5 bases and J by 0 bases, and 10 bases separated the two germline ends. The CDR3 has 14 amino acids. CDR3 DNA sequence: TGTGCCAGCAGTCGTCAGGGTGTGAACACTGAAGCTTTCTTT. It translates to CASSRQGVNTEAFF.

The rearrangement joins TRBV6-5 to TRBJ1-3; perhaps TRBD1 as D (6 bases). Deletions cut 5 bases from V and 5 bases from J, with 13 bases between. CDR3 length: 14 amino acids. CDR1 and CDR2 (germline): MNHEY, SVGAGI. In nucleotides, the CDR3 is TGTGCCAGCAGTAAACAGGGTGACCGAAACACCATATATTTT. This translates into CASSKQGDRNTIYF.

This chain links TRBV7-2 with TRBJ1-2; 8 positions agree with TRBD1. Germline values: CDR1 SGHTA, CDR2 FQGNSA. This CDR3 spans 14 amino acids. J lost 6 bases, V lost 5 bases, and 8 bases had no gene match. The CDR3 nucleotides read TGTGCCAGCAGCCCTCGGACAGGGTCTAATGGCTACACCTTC. It yields the protein CASSPRTGSNGYTF.

This sequence joins TRBV3-1 (or the pseudogene TRBV3-2) and TRBJ1-1; 7 bases are a match to TRBD1. There are 14 residues in the CDR3. Per the germline V gene, CDR1 is LGHDT and CDR2 is YNNKEL (reference sequence). The trim removed 1 base at V and 5 bases at J, leaving 4 bases unmatched. The CDR3 reads CASSQVGTETEAFF. The CDR3 bases are TGTGCCAGCAGCCAAGTTGGGACAGAGACTGAAGCTTTCTTT.

The rearrangement joins TRBV4-1 to TRBJ2-7; maybe TRBD2 (7 bases). Per germline, CDR1 MGHRA and CDR2 YSYEKL. V lost 3 bases and J 0 bases, leaving 15 bases between the germline ends. This CDR3 is built from 16 residues. The CDR3 region is CASSQRGGDNSYEQYF. In DNA form, the CDR3 reads TGCGCCAGCAGCCAGAGGGGAGGGGACAACTCCTACGAGCAGTACTTC.

The V call is TRBV18, the J call TRBJ1-2; D remains unclear. Trimming cost V 5 bases and J 2 bases, with 12 bases left between them. Germline CDR1 KGHSH, CDR2 LQKENI. CDR3 length equals 14 residues. CDR3 in amino acids: CASSATTENYGYTF. CDR3 DNA: TGTGCCAGCTCAGCTACGACGGAGAACTATGGCTACACCTTC.

In regard to this clone: One end of the junction varies from germline; a read error may be responsible. The CDR3, as DNA: TGTGCCAGTAGTTTAGACAGAATGAACACTGAAGCTTTCTTT. Translating it yields CASSLDRMNTEAFF. V and J are TRBV19 and TRBJ1-1, with a possible D match to TRBD1 (5 bases). The CDR3 totals 14 residues. Per germline, CDR1 LNHDA and CDR2 SQIVND (reference sequence).

The rearrangement uses TRBV5-1 and TRBJ1-1; 7 bases fit TRBD1. V shed 4 bases and J 5 bases; nucleotides not matched to a gene: 8. The length of the CDR3 is 14 residues. Germline-derived CDR1 and CDR2 are SGHRS and YFSETQ. CDR3: CASSPQGLGTEAFF. As DNA, the CDR3 is TGCGCCAGCAGCCCACAGGGGTTAGGGACTGAAGCTTTCTTT.

The rearrangement links TRBV18 to TRBJ1-6; 7 bases are shared with TRBD1. Germline CDR1 reads KGHSH; CDR2 reads LQKENI. The ends lost 2 bases at V and 8 bases at J; junction bases unmatched: 6. This CDR3 comprises 15 residues. The CDR3 is CASSPSRGIYSPLHF. Written as DNA, the CDR3 is TGTGCCAGCTCACCATCCAGGGGGATCTATTCACCCCTCCACTTT.

This chain joins TRBV5-1 and TRBJ2-2; 9 bases are a match to TRBD2. The germline gives CDR1 SGHRS, CDR2 YFSETQ. Losses at the gene ends were 4 bases for V and 7 bases for J; bases not matched to a gene: 8. The length of the CDR3 is 15 residues. The CDR3 region has the DNA TGCGCCAGCAGCCGCATTAGCGGGGGTGACGGGGAGCTGTTTTTT. Protein sequence: CASSRISGGDGELFF.